Listed here are 32 T cell receptor beta chains from one sample, sequenced in a study of vaccination and CD4 T cells after COVID-19. Stated treatment: roughly nine-day PBMC culture with coronavirus spike peptide pools or control peptides (ViraFEST assay). Antigens of these TCRs are unknown. Cultured CD4+ T cell DNA underwent sequencing with the Oncomine TCR Beta short-read assay. TCRdb reprocessed the PCR reads with MiXCR, giving one entry per CDR3 protein. The table shows around 6,000 distinct CDR3 sequences, with 35% to 50% occurring only once. Material: CD4+ T cells from blood, cultured in vitro. The receptors here all came from a human donor who had recovered from COVID-19.

The V and J genes are TRBV6-2 or TRBV6-3 and TRBJ2-3; no reliable D call. CDR3 length: 12 amino acids. V gave up 8 bases and J gave up 4 bases, with 10 bases separating them. Per the germline V gene, CDR1 is MNHEY and CDR2 is SVGEGT. This chain's CDR3 is CASGRSADTQYF. CDR3 bases: TGTGCCAGCGGTCGGAGCGCAGATACGCAGTATTTT.

The rearrangement uses TRBV20-1 and TRBJ2-1; 10 bases are a match to TRBD2. Trimming took 0 bases from V and 8 from J; bases not matched to a gene: 7. The CDR3 runs to 15 residues. The germline gives CDR1 DFQATT, CDR2 SNEGSKA (reference sequence). CDR3 region: CSARDTQRGGYEQFF. The DNA for the CDR3 is TGCAGTGCTAGAGATACCCAGCGGGGGGGCTATGAGCAGTTCTTC.

The sample holds one count of this clonotype. V and J are TRBV10-3 and TRBJ1-2; possibly TRBD1 for D (6 bases). CDR1 ENHRY and CDR2 SYGVKD come from the germline V gene. The CDR3 loop spans 14 amino acids. Trimming took 11 bases from V and 1 from J, leaving 17 bases between them. CDR3 protein: CAAKGDLVNYGYTF. The CDR3 bases are TGTGCCGCAAAGGGGGACCTTGTTAACTATGGCTACACCTTC.

The CDR3 DNA follows: TGTGCCAGCAGCTTAGCGCGTAGCAATGAGCAGTTCTTC. Translating gives CASSLARSNEQFF. This chain links TRBV7-2 with TRBJ2-1, with D uncertain. Germline V gene data show CDR1 as SGHTA and CDR2 as FQGNSA. V lost 0 bases and J 6 bases, leaving 6 bases between the germline ends. The CDR3 has 13 residues.

This clonotype is termed medium-sized. The chain has TRBV20-1 and TRBJ1-5, with D tentatively TRBD1 (6 bases). Germline assignment: CDR1 DFQATT and CDR2 SNEGSKA (reference sequence). CDR3 length: 13 amino acids. The ends were cut back, 3 bases at V and 7 bases at J, with 13 bases in the middle. This chain's CDR3 is CSASRSGDQPQHF. CDR3 nucleotides: TGCAGTGCTAGTAGGTCAGGGGACCAGCCCCAGCATTTT.

This clonotype was counted a few times. The J gene is TRBJ2-5, the V gene TRBV7-9; the match to TRBD2 covers 7 bases. The CDR3 spans 16 residues. The ends lost 2 bases at V and 5 bases at J; junction bases unmatched: 11. The V gene's germline CDR1 is SEHNR and CDR2 FQNEAQ (reference sequence). Here the CDR3 reads CASSLHDGRMTETQYF. Here the CDR3 DNA reads TGTGCCAGCAGCTTACATGACGGGAGGATGACGGAGACCCAGTACTTC.

V gene TRBV7-9 combines with J gene TRBJ2-1; D is unresolved. Germline CDR1 SEHNR, CDR2 FQNEAQ (reference sequence). This CDR3 contains 13 residues. V lost 5 bases and J 7 bases, leaving 12 bases between the germline ends. Written as DNA, the CDR3 is TGTGCCAGCAGCCCTGCTAGGGTAAATGAGCAGTTCTTC. The encoded protein is CASSPARVNEQFF.

This clonotype was counted once. The chain carries TRBV5-6 and TRBJ2-5; D may be TRBD2 (5 bases). V lost 2 bases and J lost 5, with 10 bases in between. The CDR3 consists of 13 residues. The germline V gene has CDR1 SGHDT and CDR2 YYEEEE. CDR3 in amino acids: CASSFTGWETQYF. DNA of the CDR3: TGTGCCAGCAGCTTTACGGGGTGGGAGACCCAGTACTTC.

The rearrangement links TRBV6-1 to TRBJ1-6; weak D call: TRBD1 (6 bases). The CDR3 loop spans 13 amino acids. In germline, CDR1 is MNHNS, CDR2 SASEGT. Trimming removed 2 bases from V and 7 bases from J, with 6 bases in between. CDR3 protein: CASSETGNSPLHF. The CDR3, as DNA: TGTGCCAGCAGTGAAACAGGGAATTCACCCCTCCACTTT.

This chain links TRBV6-1 with TRBJ2-5; 9 nucleotides match TRBD2. Per germline, CDR1 MNHNS and CDR2 SASEGT. V shed 5 bases and J 5 bases; nucleotides not matched to a gene: 12. The CDR3 has 16 residues. In DNA form, the CDR3 reads TGTGCCAGCAGTCGGTCCGGGACTAGCCTCGGGGAGACCCAGTACTTC. Translation gives CASSRSGTSLGETQYF.

CDR3 in amino acids: CASSEERDLGEQYF. The CDR3 DNA reads TGCGCCAGCAGTGAGGAGCGGGATTTGGGTGAGCAGTACTTC. J is TRBJ2-7 and V is TRBV10-1; 7 nucleotides match TRBD2. The germline CDR1 and CDR2 sequences are WNHNN and SYGVQD (reference sequence). The CDR3 sequence is 14 residues long. The trim removed 2 bases at V and 7 bases at J, leaving 8 bases unmatched.

This rearrangement joins TRBV7-6 to TRBJ2-5, with 8 bases that match TRBD1. This CDR3 has 15 amino acids. The junction had 6 bases not matched to a gene; V was cut back by 1 base and J by 5 bases. Germline V gives CDR1 SGHVS, CDR2 FNYEAQ. The chain's CDR3 is CASSLVGQVRETQYF. CDR3 in DNA: TGTGCCAGCAGCTTAGTGGGACAGGTTCGGGAGACCCAGTACTTC.

In its sample, this clonotype was seen a few times. The rearrangement links TRBV7-2 to TRBJ2-5, with 7 bases that match TRBD2. CDR1 is SGHTA and CDR2 is FQGNSA in the germline V gene. CDR3 length equals 14 residues. The trim removed 5 bases at V and 5 bases at J, leaving 8 bases unmatched. Written as DNA, the CDR3 is TGTGCCAGCAGCCCCGGGGGAGGGGCGGAGACCCAGTACTTC. Protein sequence: CASSPGGGAETQYF.

This rearrangement joins TRBV7-9 to TRBJ1-5; D gene unclear. The V end was cut by 5 bases, the J end by 4 bases, with 9 bases between. Germline V lookup: CDR1 SEHNR, CDR2 FQNEAQ (reference sequence). The CDR3 is made up of 13 amino acids. CDR3 DNA sequence: TGTGCCAGCAGCAATGGACCTAATCAGCCCCAGCATTTT. Its translation: CASSNGPNQPQHF.

The chain recombines TRBV20-1 with TRBJ1-1; D uncertain. Trimming removed 3 bases at V and 1 base at J, with 9 bases between. The CDR3 sequence is 13 residues long. From germline, CDR1 is DFQATT and CDR2 SNEGSKA (reference sequence). The chain's CDR3 is CSASWTGNTEAFF. The CDR3 bases are TGCAGTGCTAGTTGGACGGGGAACACTGAAGCTTTCTTT.

This chain uses TRBV20-1 with TRBJ2-5; D may be TRBD1 (6 bases). The CDR3 consists of 12 residues. V was trimmed by 6 bases and J by 2 bases, leaving 10 bases between them. In germline, CDR1 is DFQATT, CDR2 SNEGSKA (reference sequence). In DNA, the CDR3 is TGCAGTGCAGCCGGACAGCAAGAGACCCAGTACTTC. It is translated as CSAAGQQETQYF.

This clonotype was found once. CDR3 sequence reads: CASAGWSNQPQHF. As DNA, the CDR3 is TGTGCCAGCGCAGGGTGGAGCAATCAGCCCCAGCATTTT. V usage is TRBV6-1 and J usage is TRBJ1-5; tentatively, D is TRBD1 (5 bases). Germline V CDR1 and CDR2: MNHNS, SASEGT. V lost 8 bases, J lost 1 base, and 9 bases lay in between. The CDR3 is 13 residues long.

This clonotype is medium-sized. As DNA, the CDR3 is TGCAGTGCTCGTAGGGGGACAGGAGCCTACGAGCAGTACTTC. The encoded protein is CSARRGTGAYEQYF. The chain has TRBV20-1 and TRBJ2-7; 8 bases are shared with TRBD1. The CDR3 runs 14 residues. Germline assignment: CDR1 DFQATT and CDR2 SNEGSKA (reference sequence). The trim removed 5 bases at V and 2 bases at J, leaving 8 bases unmatched.

This clonotype was seen a few times. The rearrangement joins TRBV20-1 to TRBJ2-7; D may correspond to TRBD1 or TRBD2 (5 bases each). Trimming took off 4 bases at V and 0 bases at J, with 13 bases between the two ends. CDR1 is DFQATT and CDR2 is SNEGSKA in the germline V gene (reference sequence). The CDR3 extends over 14 amino acids. The DNA of the CDR3 is TGCAGTGCTACTAGGGGACCGTCCTCCTACGAGCAGTACTTC. It specifies CSATRGPSSYEQYF.

In regard to this clonotype: A single base separates this from a much larger clone, so it may be a read error. The rearrangement joins TRBV20-1 to TRBJ1-2, with 7 positions matching TRBD1. Germline values: CDR1 DFQATT, CDR2 SNEGSKA (reference sequence). CDR3 length: 13 amino acids. CDR3 sequence: CSAHPTGADGCTF. In nucleotides, the CDR3 is TGCAGTGCTCACCCAACAGGGGCCGATGGCTGCACCTTC.

The chain is built from TRBV6-2 or TRBV6-3 and TRBJ1-6, with D perhaps TRBD1 (5 bases). This CDR3 region has 14 residues. Per germline, CDR1 MNHEY and CDR2 SVGEGT. V dropped 6 bases and J dropped 8 bases, with 14 bases sitting between them. As DNA, the CDR3 is TGTGCCAGCAGGCGGGACGGTGGATATTCACCCCTCCACTTT. It specifies CASRRDGGYSPLHF.

This clonotype showed up just a few times. The V and J genes are TRBV15 and TRBJ1-1, with D possibly TRBD1 on 6 matching bases. Per germline, CDR1 LNHNV and CDR2 YYDKDF (reference sequence). V gave up 7 bases and J gave up 5 bases, with 11 bases separating them. The CDR3 contains 12 residues. CDR3 loop: CATNKGGTEAFF. In nucleotides, the CDR3 is TGTGCCACCAACAAGGGGGGGACTGAAGCTTTCTTT. Variable domain in full (rest from reference TRBV15 and TRBJ1-1): DAMVIQNPRYQVTQFGKPVTLSCSQTLNHNVMYWYQQKSSQAPKLLFHYYDKDFNNEADTPDNFQSRRPNTSFCFLDIRSPGLGDTAMYLCATNKGGTEAFFGQGTRLTVV.

This clonotype was seen a handful of times. The rearrangement joins TRBV20-1 to TRBJ1-5, with D possibly TRBD1 on 6 matching bases. This CDR3 is 12 amino acids long. Trimming cost V 6 bases and J 3 bases, with 9 bases left between them. The germline gives CDR1 DFQATT, CDR2 SNEGSKA (reference sequence). The CDR3 coding sequence is TGCAGTGCCAGGGGCTCCAATCAGCCCCAGCATTTT. Its protein product is CSARGSNQPQHF.

The chain uses TRBV7-2 and TRBJ2-5, with 10 nucleotides matching TRBD1. CDR1 SGHTA and CDR2 FQGNSA come from the germline V gene. The CDR3 loop spans 15 amino acids. The V and J ends lost 7 bases and 4 bases, in that order; junction bases with no gene match: 9. The DNA of the CDR3 is TGTGCCAGCACCGCGGGGGGACAGGGGCCAGAGACCCAGTACTTC. This sequence encodes CASTAGGQGPETQYF.

The chain carries TRBV7-2 and TRBJ1-2; possibly TRBD1 for D (6 bases). The CDR3 covers 13 residues. Trimming left V 3 bases short and J 7 bases short, with 12 bases between. Germline CDR1 reads SGHTA; CDR2 reads FQGNSA. CDR3 region: CASSFTGTAGYTF. The DNA for the CDR3 is TGTGCCAGCAGCTTCACAGGGACCGCTGGCTACACCTTC.

The rearrangement links TRBV6-1 to TRBJ2-7, with D maybe TRBD2 (6 bases). CDR3 length equals 12 residues. V lost 4 bases and J lost 6, with 10 bases in between. Germline loops: CDR1 MNHNS, CDR2 SASEGT. The CDR3 DNA follows: TGTGCCAGCAGTGTGGGAGGTGGCGAGCAGTACTTC. Translated, it gives CASSVGGGEQYF.

This clonotype is labeled as medium-sized. The genes are TRBV20-1 and TRBJ1-2; possibly TRBD1 for D (5 bases). The germline gives CDR1 DFQATT, CDR2 SNEGSKA (reference sequence). Trimming took 3 bases from V and 8 from J, leaving 13 bases between them. The CDR3 contains 12 residues. The CDR3 DNA follows: TGCAGTGCTAGGAGCAGCTCAGGGGGCTACACCTTC. Amino acids: CSARSSSGGYTF.

In nucleotides, the CDR3 is TGTGCCAGCGGGCGGTTGAATTCACCCCTCCACTTT. Its protein is CASGRLNSPLHF. The chain is built from TRBV7-9 and TRBJ1-6, with D unresolved. From germline, CDR1 is SEHNR and CDR2 FQNEAQ (reference sequence). This CDR3 is built from 12 residues. The V and J ends lost 8 bases and 7 bases respectively, with 9 bases between them.

The J gene is TRBJ2-5, the V gene TRBV2; D is uncertain. This CDR3 has 12 residues. The ends were cut back, 6 bases at V and 4 bases at J, with 9 bases in the middle. The germline gives CDR1 SNHLY, CDR2 FYNNEI. CDR3 region: CASRVKRETQYF. The CDR3 DNA follows: TGTGCCAGCAGGGTGAAGCGAGAGACCCAGTACTTC.

This clonotype was observed a few times. The V and J genes are TRBV20-1 and TRBJ1-5; maybe TRBD1 (6 bases). This CDR3 has 13 residues. The V end lost 5 bases, the J end lost 3 bases, and 11 bases lay between the germline ends. Germline CDR1 is DFQATT and CDR2 is SNEGSKA (reference sequence). CDR3 in DNA: TGCAGTGCTCGACAGGACAACAATCAGCCCCAGCATTTT. It codes for CSARQDNNQPQHF.

The chain recombines TRBV7-2 with TRBJ2-5; 7 bases are shared with TRBD1. Trimming removed 5 bases from V and 1 base from J; junction bases left unmatched: 4. CDR3 length: 14 residues. Germline CDR1 is SGHTA and CDR2 is FQGNSA. The CDR3 DNA reads TGTGCCAGCAGCGTCCGGGACAGCCAAGAGACCCAGTACTTC. The encoded protein is CASSVRDSQETQYF.

V usage is TRBV7-2 and J usage is TRBJ2-5; D remains ambiguous. This CDR3 region has 11 residues. Trimming removed 3 bases from V and 3 bases from J, with 2 bases in between. In germline, CDR1 is SGHTA, CDR2 FQGNSA. Here the CDR3 reads CASSFKETQYF. DNA for the CDR3: TGTGCCAGCAGCTTCAAAGAGACCCAGTACTTC.